The clone carrying this T cell receptor beta chain has a handful of counts. What it binds is unknown. Germline V gene data show CDR1 as LNHDA and CDR2 as SQIVND (reference sequence). Between the trimmed V and J ends, which lost 3 bases and 4 bases, there was a span of 13 bases. This CDR3 is 15 amino acids long. This sample was taken from a study of radiotherapy plus CTLA-4 blockade in lung cancer. Notes on the study in general: Reportedly, early blood T cell clone dynamics best predicted response, with interferon-beta.

Sequencing used immunoSEQ multiplex PCR; TCRdb keeps in-frame clones, though not all of them. Counted here are 12,000 to 15,000 clones, about 70% occurring once; the ten biggest clones make up roughly 46%. The TCR comes from a human donor with non-small cell lung cancer whose response to radiotherapy plus ipilimumab could not be evaluated. The source material was peripheral blood, sampled from a patient treated with radiotherapy plus ipilimumab. The chain joins TRBV19 to TRBJ2-1, with a tentative D call TRBD1 (5 bases). CDR3 sequence reads: CASSMWLGAYNEQFF. CDR3 in DNA: TGTGCCAGTAGTATGTGGCTAGGGGCATACAATGAGCAGTTCTTC.